The source of this T cell receptor beta chain is a study of cytomegalovirus exposure and HLA in healthy donors. Study-wide background: Of 398 genotyped donors, around 76% clustered with self-reported Caucasian donors. General study results and limits: A later analysis reportedly found fewer N-insertions in an Asian-associated ancestry cluster than the roughly 670-donor mean. Indistinguishable V segments, including TRBV6-2 and TRBV6-3, were excluded.

Trimming stripped 11 bases from V and 8 bases from J, with 16 bases between. This CDR3 spans 13 amino acids. CDR1 and CDR2 (germline): MNHNY, SVGAGI (reference sequence). In regard to this clone: Its antigen is unidentified.

Primers included in the PCR were 60 Vbeta and 13 Jbeta primers. Here immunoSEQ multiplex PCR was the method, and the copy in TCRdb shows in-frame clones only, minus some. The data contain around 200,000 clones, over 65% of them singletons. The sample taken for sequencing was PBMCs. The chain has TRBV6-6 and TRBJ1-6; no clear D. The clonotype originates from a man aged 40-50 years in good health and CMV-seronegative. CDR3 nucleotides: TGTGCCGGGCACAGTTTATCTGATTCACCCCTCCACTTT. Translation gives CAGHSLSDSPLHF.